This T cell receptor (beta chain) was found in a study of blood T cell repertoires in COVID-19. Study context: Specimens from acute and convalescent COVID-19 originated in the United States, Italy and Spain. Sources were T cells, B-cell-depleted T cells, or PBMCs; the material itself was cDNA or gDNA.

J lost 7 bases, V lost 2 bases, and 8 bases had no gene match. This CDR3 is built from 16 residues. CDR1 and CDR2 from the germline V gene are SGHRS and YFSETQ. In the original workflow: From reference gene primer amplification, estimates of nucleated cell counts were derived. Generated by immunoSEQ multiplex PCR, the TCRdb table keeps only in-frame clones and is missing some. The V and J calls and clone size come from that table; D and trimming were worked out from the DNA. The sample has some 89,000 clones, around nine tenths seen once; the top ten hold 15% to 19%. The chain combines TRBV5-1 with TRBJ2-2; 10 positions match TRBD1. The sequencing input was peripheral blood. The source of this sequence is a human donor in a cohort sampled during active COVID-19. This chain's CDR3 is CASSLRQGAQGGELFF. CDR3 in DNA: TGCGCCAGCAGCTTAAGACAGGGGGCCCAGGGCGGGGAGCTGTTTTTT.